The 20 T cell receptor beta chains below were found in one sample sequenced in a study of early T cells in non-severe SARS-CoV-2 infection. TCRdb processed the 5' RACE reads anew with MiXCR; each CDR3 protein has one entry. The table lists 70,000 to 95,000 distinct CDR3 sequences, roughly 15% of them singletons. The material sequenced was whole blood. Every receptor here comes from an adult who was a healthcare worker with PCR-confirmed SARS-CoV-2 infection or an uninfected control (not recorded which).

There are a few counts of this clonotype. This sequence joins TRBV12-3 or TRBV12-4 and TRBJ1-1; D not resolved. The length of the CDR3 is 13 residues. V lost 1 base to trimming and J lost 1 base, with 4 bases between them. CDR3 coding DNA: TGTGCCAGCAGTTTAGTGCAGAACACTGAAGCTTTCTTT. It yields the protein CASSLVQNTEAFF.

This chain connects TRBV11-2 to TRBJ2-7; D might be TRBD2 (5 bases). Trimming left V 5 bases short and J 1 base short, with 12 bases between. This CDR3 is 14 amino acids long. Germline V gene lookup returns CDR1 SGHAT and CDR2 FQNNGV. This CDR3 reads CASSPRWESYEQYV. The CDR3 DNA follows: TGTGCCAGCAGCCCCCGCTGGGAGTCCTACGAGCAGTACGTC.

This clonotype was counted ten times or more. V usage is TRBV7-3 and J usage is TRBJ2-5; 7 positions match TRBD2. The CDR3 covers 16 residues. J was trimmed by 5 bases and V by 5 bases; bases with no gene match: 14. The germline gives CDR1 SGHTA, CDR2 FQGTGA. DNA for the CDR3: TGTGCCAGCAGCCGCTCAAGGTCGCGGGGAGGGGAGACCCAGTACTTC. This encodes CASSRSRSRGGETQYF.

This CDR3 reads CASTLMRRGLLGYTF. The CDR3 DNA sequence: TGTGCCAGCACCCTTATGAGGAGGGGTCTATTAGGCTACACCTTC. The chain employs TRBV11-2 and TRBJ1-2; TRBD1 is a possible D gene (5 bases). The CDR3 is 15 amino acids. V was trimmed by 7 bases and J by 8 bases, leaving 23 bases between them. Germline V CDR1 and CDR2: SGHAT, FQNNGV.

V gene TRBV6-6 combines with J gene TRBJ1-3; D not certain. The V end lost 4 bases, the J end lost 8 bases, and 21 bases lay between the germline ends. The CDR3 consists of 16 residues. Germline V gives CDR1 MNHNY, CDR2 SVGAGI (reference sequence). CDR3 coding DNA: TGTGCCAGCAGTTCGGACCCCCTCAGTCGTCGGGACACCATATATTTT. This encodes CASSSDPLSRRDTIYF.

Points on this clonotype: One end of the junction does not line up with germline, which may come from a read error. The rearrangement uses TRBV29-1 and TRBJ2-1; a weak D match, TRBD2 (5 bases). CDR3 length equals 15 residues. From germline, CDR1 is SQVTM and CDR2 ANQGSEA. CDR3 in DNA: TGCAGCGCTTACTCGGGGTTCACCACCTACAATGAGCAGTTTTTC. Its protein is CSAYSGFTTYNEQFF.

J is TRBJ2-1 and V is TRBV29-1; D is perhaps TRBD2 (5 bases). Germline V gene lookup returns CDR1 SQVTM and CDR2 ANQGSEA. V lost 4 bases and J 7 bases, leaving 20 bases between the germline ends. The CDR3 spans 15 residues. This chain's CDR3 is CSVAQLVVPANEQFF. CDR3 DNA sequence: TGCAGCGTTGCCCAACTAGTCGTGCCTGCTAATGAGCAGTTCTTC.

This clonotype was picked up a small number of times. This rearrangement joins TRBV5-1 to TRBJ2-7; 7 nucleotides align to TRBD1. After removal of 5 bases from V and 6 bases from J, the junction contained 5 bases not matched to a gene. The CDR3 length is 12 residues. CDR1 is SGHRS, CDR2 YFSETQ, per germline. CDR3: CASRPDRAEQYV. The CDR3 nucleotides are TGCGCCAGCAGGCCAGACAGGGCCGAGCAGTACGTC.

This clonotype showed up just a few times. The rearrangement links TRBV11-2 to TRBJ2-3; TRBD2 matches at 11 bases. The germline V gene encodes CDR1 SGHAT and CDR2 FQNNGV. The CDR3 length is 16 residues. J gave up 0 bases and V 6 bases, and 5 bases lay outside the gene matches. The DNA for the CDR3 is TGTGCCAGCAGTTTGACTAGCGGGACTAGCACAGATACGCAGTATTTT. Its protein is CASSLTSGTSTDTQYF. The variable domain in full, with the rest retrieved from reference TRBV11-2 and TRBJ2-3, is EAGVAQSPRYKIIEKRQSVAFWCNPISGHATLYWYQQILGQGPKLLIQFQNNGVVDDSQLPKDRFSAERLKGVDSTLKIQPAKLEDSAVYLCASSLTSGTSTDTQYFGPGTRLTVL.

The chain links TRBV7-9 to TRBJ2-6; D gene ambiguous. Trimming shortened V by 2 bases and J by 0 bases, and 8 bases separated the two germline ends. The CDR3 has 16 amino acids. Germline CDR1 is SEHNR and CDR2 is FQNEAQ (reference sequence). The CDR3 protein is CASSLYKFSGANVLTF. CDR3 nucleotides: TGTGCCAGCAGCTTATATAAGTTCTCTGGGGCCAACGTCCTGACTTTC.

This clonotype was seen more than once but under ten times. The chain couples TRBV3-1 to TRBJ2-1, with no clear D. V was trimmed by 0 bases and J by 0 bases, leaving 9 bases between them. Germline CDR1 reads LGHDT; CDR2 reads YNNKEL (reference sequence). The CDR3 totals 16 residues. The CDR3: CASSQDLARSYNEQFF. For the CDR3, the DNA is TGTGCCAGCAGCCAAGACCTCGCGCGCTCCTACAATGAGCAGTTCTTC.

This clonotype has a handful of counts. This chain links TRBV18 with TRBJ1-2; TRBD1 aligns across 7 bases. With V trimmed by 3 bases and J by 8 bases, 9 bases remained unmatched. This CDR3 region has 14 residues. The germline V gene encodes CDR1 KGHSH and CDR2 LQKENI. CDR3: CASSPLNTGDGYTF. CDR3 coding DNA: TGTGCCAGCTCACCTCTTAATACAGGGGACGGCTACACCTTC.

Turning to this clonotype: This may be a read error: a much more frequent sequence differs by one nucleotide. The chain carries TRBV7-9 and TRBJ2-5; D call uncertain. The CDR3 spans 13 residues. The germline V and J ends were trimmed by 4 bases and 4 bases, with 10 bases remaining between them. Germline CDR1 reads SEHNR; CDR2 reads FQNEAQ (reference sequence). CDR3 sequence reads: CASSSHWVETQYF. CDR3 nucleotide sequence: TGTGCCAGCAGCTCCCATTGGGTAGAGACCCAGTACTTC.

This clonotype showed up just a few times. The chain joins TRBV20-1 to TRBJ1-2; D is unclear. The CDR3 has 14 residues. The V end was cut by 3 bases, the J end by 5 bases, with 16 bases between. In germline, CDR1 is DFQATT, CDR2 SNEGSKA (reference sequence). In DNA, the CDR3 is TGCAGTGCTAGCTCATGGACGGCACCTTATGGCTACACCTTC. Amino acid sequence: CSASSWTAPYGYTF.

This clonotype was counted only a few times. V is TRBV7-2 and J is TRBJ2-3, with D possibly matching TRBD2 (6 bases). Germline values: CDR1 SGHTA, CDR2 FQGNSA. This CDR3 has 16 residues. V gave up 4 bases and J gave up 0 bases, with 14 bases separating them. In DNA, the CDR3 is TGTGCCAGCAGCTACGACTCCGGGACTAGCACAGATACGCAGTATTTT. Protein sequence: CASSYDSGTSTDTQYF.

The rearrangement joins TRBV7-9 to TRBJ1-5; D ambiguous. V dropped 1 base and J dropped 2 bases, with 15 bases sitting between them. The CDR3 extends over 17 amino acids. The germline V gene encodes CDR1 SEHNR and CDR2 FQNEAQ (reference sequence). The CDR3 DNA follows: TGTGCCAGCAGCTTAGGATCCTTCGGAAAGGGCAATCAGCCCCAGCATTTT. This gives the protein CASSLGSFGKGNQPQHF.

This sequence joins TRBV2 and TRBJ2-4, with 8 positions matching TRBD1. There are 14 residues in the CDR3. The J segment lost 2 bases and the V segment lost 5 bases, leaving 2 bases of the junction unmatched. Germline loops: CDR1 SNHLY, CDR2 FYNNEI. In DNA form, the CDR3 reads TGTGCCAGCAGTTGGACAGGGCCCAAAAACATTCAGTACTTC. Protein product: CASSWTGPKNIQYF.

This chain uses TRBV11-2 with TRBJ1-1, with D possibly matching TRBD1 (5 bases). The CDR3 consists of 13 residues. The germline CDR1 and CDR2 sequences are SGHAT and FQNNGV. The V gene lost 3 bases and the J gene lost 1 base, with 6 bases spanning the gap. The CDR3, as DNA: TGTGCCAGCAGCTTTGGACAGAACACTGAAGCTTTCTTT. Its translation: CASSFGQNTEAFF.

As to this clonotype: This may be a read error, as it is one base from a much larger clone. The CDR3 DNA follows: TGTGCCAGCAGTGATCTGACAGGGGGCAACTATGGCTGCACCTTC. Protein sequence: CASSDLTGGNYGCTF. The V gene is TRBV25-1, the J gene TRBJ1-2, with 10 nucleotides matching TRBD1. There are 15 residues in the CDR3. CDR1 is MGHDK and CDR2 is SYGVNS in the germline V gene.

This chain connects TRBV20-1 to TRBJ1-2, with 8 positions matching TRBD1. The germline V gene has CDR1 DFQATT and CDR2 SNEGSKA (reference sequence). The CDR3 extends over 13 amino acids. V lost 3 bases and J lost 2; bases outside the gene matches: 2. CDR3 protein: CSARHRGNYGYTF. CDR3 bases: TGCAGTGCTAGGCACAGGGGGAACTATGGCTACACCTTC.